Below are 20 T cell receptor beta chains sequenced from a single sample in a study of tumor-infiltrating lymphocytes in localized non-small cell lung cancer. Here immunoSEQ multiplex PCR was the method, and the copy in TCRdb shows in-frame clones only, minus some. The data show approximately 21,000 clones, over 70% seen once. Sequences were obtained from lung tumor tissue. Receptors originate from a human donor with non-small cell lung cancer.

This clone was counted only a few times. The rearrangement links TRBV6-6 to TRBJ1-3; 9 bases map to TRBD1. Trimming took 5 bases from V and 3 from J; bases not matched to a gene: 5. The length of the CDR3 is 15 residues. CDR1 is MNHNY, CDR2 SVGAGI, per germline (reference sequence). For the CDR3, the DNA is TGTGCCAGCAGTCAAACGGGACAGGGTGGAAACACCATATATTTT. Its protein is CASSQTGQGGNTIYF.

The V gene is TRBV7-8, the J gene TRBJ2-5; maybe TRBD2 (6 bases). The CDR3 loop spans 13 amino acids. V gave up 5 bases and J gave up 9 bases, with 16 bases separating them. CDR1 SGHVS and CDR2 FQNEAQ come from the germline V gene. The CDR3 sequence is CASSTRRRAAQYF. The CDR3 coding sequence is TGTGCCAGCAGCACCCGGAGGAGGGCAGCCCAGTACTTC. Complete variable domain (other parts from reference TRBV7-8 and TRBJ2-5): GAGVSQSPRYKVAKRGQDVALRCDPISGHVSLFWYQQALGQGPEFLTYFQNEAQLDKSGLPSDRFFAERPEGSVSTLKIQRTQQEDSAVYLCASSTRRRAAQYFGPGTRLLVL.

This chain links TRBV5-4 with TRBJ2-1; weak D call: TRBD2 (5 bases). V lost 4 bases and J 7 bases, leaving 12 bases between the germline ends. This CDR3 is built from 13 residues. Germline V gene lookup returns CDR1 SGHNT and CDR2 YYREEE (reference sequence). The CDR3 loop is CASSPSDFNEQFF. The CDR3 DNA reads as TGTGCCAGCAGCCCATCGGACTTTAATGAGCAGTTCTTC.

The rearrangement joins TRBV5-6 to TRBJ2-2; D not resolved. The germline gives CDR1 SGHDT, CDR2 YYEEEE. CDR3 length: 12 residues. Deletions cut 5 bases from V and 6 bases from J, with 8 bases between. CDR3 bases: TGTGCCAGCAGTCCCATCTCCGGGGAGCTGTTTTTT. It codes for CASSPISGELFF.

The chain couples TRBV6-5 to TRBJ2-5, with D unclear. V was cut by 1 base and J by 4 bases, with 16 bases left in between. CDR1 is MNHEY and CDR2 is SVGAGI in the germline V gene. CDR3 length: 16 amino acids. The CDR3 here is CASSYLSGIVPETQYF. The CDR3 region has the DNA TGTGCCAGCAGTTACTTGAGTGGGATCGTCCCAGAGACCCAGTACTTC.

The genes are TRBV2 and TRBJ2-2; D possibly uses TRBD1 or TRBD2 (5 bases each). The CDR3 loop spans 15 amino acids. The ends were cut back, 7 bases at V and 7 bases at J, with 19 bases in the middle. In germline, CDR1 is SNHLY, CDR2 FYNNEI. The CDR3: CASTVRDGRNGELFF. CDR3 in DNA: TGTGCCAGCACCGTAAGGGACGGTCGTAACGGGGAGCTGTTTTTT.

The V and J genes are TRBV2 and TRBJ2-3; D possibly corresponds to TRBD2 (6 bases). Germline CDR1 and CDR2: SNHLY and FYNNEI. V gave up 2 bases and J gave up 4 bases, with 13 bases separating them. The CDR3 has 15 residues. Here the CDR3 DNA reads TGTGCCAGCAGTGAATCCGGGCGGGGCGCAGATACGCAGTATTTT. The encoded protein is CASSESGRGADTQYF. The whole variable domain, filled in from reference TRBV2 and TRBJ2-3, reads EPEVTQTPSHQVTQMGQEVILRCVPISNHLYFYWYRQILGQKVEFLVSFYNNEISEKSEIFDDQFSVERPDGSNFTLKIRSTKLEDSAMYFCASSESGRGADTQYFGPGTRLTVL.

The V and J genes are TRBV10-1 and TRBJ1-1; D unclear. Germline V gene data show CDR1 as WNHNN and CDR2 as SYGVQD (reference sequence). CDR3 length: 14 amino acids. Trimming pared 4 bases from V and 3 bases from J, leaving 12 bases between. CDR3 coding DNA: TGCGCCAGCAGTGGACCGGGTCCGTACACTGAAGCTTTCTTT. Translating it yields CASSGPGPYTEAFF.

The chain combines TRBV5-1 with TRBJ2-2; D ambiguous. The V end was cut by 4 bases, the J end by 0 bases, with 13 bases between. Per germline, CDR1 SGHRS and CDR2 YFSETQ. The CDR3 covers 16 residues. CDR3 bases: TGCGCCAGCAGCGCTCAGTCCGGAACGAACACCGGGGAGCTGTTTTTT. This translates into CASSAQSGTNTGELFF.

For the CDR3, the DNA is TGTGCCAGCACAGGGGCCTTGGTCACTGAAGCTTTCTTT. The encoded protein is CASTGALVTEAFF. The chain uses TRBV6-1 and TRBJ1-1, with a tentative D call TRBD1 (6 bases). V shed 7 bases and J shed 4 bases, with 13 bases lying between them. There are 13 residues in the CDR3. Germline CDR1 MNHNS, CDR2 SASEGT.

This clone was counted once. The chain joins TRBV4-3 to TRBJ1-5; 8 nucleotides agree with TRBD1. CDR1 is LGHNA and CDR2 is YSLEER in the germline V gene. The CDR3 contains 16 residues. Trimming took 3 bases from V and 5 from J; bases not matched to a gene: 9. CDR3 sequence reads: CASSHDGGTGDQPQHF. DNA for the CDR3: TGCGCCAGCAGCCACGACGGCGGGACAGGTGATCAGCCCCAGCATTTT.

This clone is judged medium-sized (0.01 to 0.1%). This chain joins TRBV18 and TRBJ2-7; D is unclear. Per germline, CDR1 KGHSH and CDR2 LQKENI. V shed 1 base and J shed 3 bases, with 10 bases lying between them. The CDR3 spans 14 residues. Here the CDR3 DNA reads TGTGCCAGCTCACCACAGCGCACAAACTACGAGCAGTACTTC. Translation: CASSPQRTNYEQYF. The entire variable domain, with the rest obtained from reference TRBV18 and TRBJ2-7, is as follows: NAGVMQNPRHLVRRRGQEARLRCSPMKGHSHVYWYRQLPEEGLKFMVYLQKENIIDESGMPKERFSAEFPKEGPSILRIQQVVRGDSAAYFCASSPQRTNYEQYFGPGTRLTVT.

The rearrangement links TRBV5-1 to TRBJ2-3, with TRBD2 as a possible D gene (6 bases). Germline lookup yields CDR1 SGHRS and CDR2 YFSETQ. V lost 4 bases and J 4 bases, leaving 7 bases between the germline ends. The CDR3 extends over 12 amino acids. Here the CDR3 DNA reads TGCGCCAGCAGCGGAGGGTCAGATACGCAGTATTTT. It is translated as CASSGGSDTQYF. The full variable domain, with the rest looked up from reference TRBV5-1 and TRBJ2-3, is KAGVTQTPRYLIKTRGQQVTLSCSPISGHRSVSWYQQTPGQGLQFLFEYFSETQRNKGNFPGRFSGRQFSNSRSEMNVSTLELGDSALYLCASSGGSDTQYFGPGTRLTVL.

The chain uses TRBV7-2 and TRBJ1-1; 7 nucleotides line up with TRBD1. The germline V gene encodes CDR1 SGHTA and CDR2 FQGNSA. The trim removed 3 bases at V and 10 bases at J, leaving 8 bases unmatched. The CDR3 runs 13 residues. The CDR3 coding sequence is TGTGCCAGCAGCTTCGGGGGGGGACAGCTAGCTTTCTTT. Its protein product is CASSFGGGQLAFF.

The V gene is TRBV19, the J gene TRBJ2-2; TRBD2 matches 9 bases. Losses at the gene ends were 1 base for V and 5 bases for J; bases not matched to a gene: 5. The CDR3 consists of 16 residues. In germline, CDR1 is LNHDA, CDR2 SQIVND (reference sequence). The CDR3 DNA reads as TGTGCCAGTAGTATAGGAGTAGCGGGAGTAACCGGGGAGCTGTTTTTT. Encoded protein: CASSIGVAGVTGELFF.

The V call is TRBV2, the J call TRBJ2-6; tentative D call: TRBD2 (6 bases). Germline CDR1 SNHLY, CDR2 FYNNEI. V was cut by 5 bases and J by 2 bases, with 16 bases left in between. CDR3 length: 17 residues. The CDR3 loop reads CASSRDFTSTGANVLTF. For the CDR3, the DNA is TGTGCCAGCAGTCGGGACTTCACCTCCACTGGGGCCAACGTCCTGACTTTC.

This chain links TRBV11-3 with TRBJ2-1, with 16 bases aligning to TRBD2. CDR1 is SGHNT, CDR2 YENEEA, per germline. J lost 12 bases, V lost 4 bases, and 12 bases had no gene match. The CDR3 runs to 17 residues. The CDR3 DNA reads TGTGCCAGCAGCTACCAGACCTCGGGACTAGCGGGAGGGGCGCAGTTCTTC. This translates into CASSYQTSGLAGGAQFF.

V and J are TRBV6-5 and TRBJ1-5; tentative D call: TRBD1 (6 bases). The CDR3 totals 13 residues. V shed 7 bases and J shed 4 bases, with 11 bases lying between them. CDR1 MNHEY and CDR2 SVGAGI come from the germline V gene. CDR3 loop: CASNIRGNQPQHF. CDR3 nucleotide sequence: TGTGCCAGCAACATCAGGGGTAATCAGCCCCAGCATTTT.

J is TRBJ2-3 and V is TRBV30, with D possibly being TRBD1 or TRBD2 (5 bases each). The ends were cut back, 2 bases at V and 5 bases at J, with 17 bases in the middle. The CDR3 spans 15 residues. The germline CDR1 and CDR2 sequences are GTSNPN and SVGIG (reference sequence). CDR3 protein: CAWSPKRLRGDTQYF. CDR3 bases: TGTGCCTGGAGTCCTAAGCGTTTGAGGGGAGATACGCAGTATTTT. Using reference TRBV30 and TRBJ2-3 for the parts outside the CDR3, the full variable domain is SQTIHQWPATLVQPVGSPLSLECTVEGTSNPNLYWYRQAAGRGLQLLFYSVGIGQISSEVPQNLSASRPQDRQFILSSKKLLLSDSGFYLCAWSPKRLRGDTQYFGPGTRLTVL.

The J gene is TRBJ2-7, the V gene TRBV4-3; D is perhaps TRBD1 or TRBD2 (6 bases each). The CDR3 consists of 15 residues. Germline-derived CDR1 and CDR2 are LGHNA and YSLEER. V lost 3 bases, J lost 10 bases, and 22 bases lay in between. The CDR3 is CASSQNAQGTYPQYF. CDR3 in DNA: TGCGCCAGCAGCCAGAACGCCCAGGGGACTTACCCTCAGTACTTC.